Below, one TCR beta chain is given with its context. The sample is drawn from a study of blood T cell repertoires in COVID-19. Ages ranged from about 18 to 89 years, with residence in around 24 US areas. Germline-derived CDR1 and CDR2 are SGHVS and FQNEAQ. Trimming at V came to 6 bases and at J to 9 bases, leaving 10 bases not matched to a gene. The CDR3 covers 14 residues. Clones were read by immunoSEQ multiplex PCR, and TCRdb kept only the in-frame ones, dropping some. The sample lists approximately 230,000 clones, 86% occurring once. The source material was PBMCs or T cells enriched from blood (not recorded which). The V and J genes are TRBV7-8 and TRBJ2-1; 8 positions match TRBD2. The clonotype comes from a man aged 35 to 55 who had recovered from COVID-19. CDR3 sequence: CASRTSVLPGEQFF. The DNA for the CDR3 is TGTGCCAGCAGGACTAGCGTTCTCCCGGGTGAGCAGTTCTTC.